The 30 T cell receptor beta chains in this list originate from one sample, sequenced in a study of human T cells and chemical hapten exposure. One entry per CDR3 protein, called by TCRdb with MiXCR from the RACE reads. The data hold 300,000 to 450,000 distinct CDR3 sequences, with 4.5% to 6% observed a single time. This sample's time point: pre-sensitization, week 0. Treatment of the sample: therapeutic diphenylcyclopropenone sensitization with weekly scalp DPC. Sequenced here: whole blood, sampled in connection with sensitization to the hapten diphenylcyclopropenone (DPC). The receptor set was obtained from a woman in her 50s with alopecia areata. Some clones in this sample may be carry-over from other donors' samples.

This clonotype appeared many times. This chain links TRBV6-5 with TRBJ1-2; D is possibly TRBD1 (6 bases). Germline V gene data show CDR1 as MNHEY and CDR2 as SVGAGI. Deletions cut 5 bases from V and 5 bases from J, with 9 bases between. The CDR3 runs to 12 residues. In DNA, the CDR3 is TGTGCCAGCAGTCTACAGGGATATGGCTACACCTTC. Its translation: CASSLQGYGYTF.

There are many counts of this clonotype. J is TRBJ2-7 and V is TRBV27, with 11 bases fitting TRBD2. In germline, CDR1 is MNHEY, CDR2 SMNVEV (reference sequence). This CDR3 comprises 14 residues. The V segment lost 6 bases and the J segment 6 bases; nucleotides outside the gene matches: 7. CDR3: CASRTGTSGTEQYF. DNA for the CDR3: TGTGCCAGCAGGACCGGGACTAGCGGAACCGAGCAGTACTTC.

The table lists this clonotype with a few counts. The V gene is TRBV6-1, the J gene TRBJ1-5, with unresolved D. The CDR3 covers 14 residues. The germline V gene has CDR1 MNHNS and CDR2 SASEGT. The V gene lost 7 bases and the J gene lost 1 base, with 11 bases spanning the gap. This CDR3 reads CASKGLTSNQPQHF. The CDR3 region has the DNA TGTGCCAGCAAAGGACTAACAAGCAATCAGCCCCAGCATTTT.

This chain links TRBV11-2 with TRBJ1-5; no firm D call. The CDR3 runs to 15 residues. The V end was cut by 2 bases, the J end by 1 base, with 9 bases between. Germline CDR1 is SGHAT and CDR2 is FQNNGV. The CDR3 DNA reads as TGTGCCAGCAGCTTACGGCCAGGAAGCAATCAGCCCCAGCATTTT. Translation gives CASSLRPGSNQPQHF.

This clonotype was recorded once. Because the CDR3 is missing its conserved closing phenylalanine or tryptophan, this is likely a read error. The J gene is TRBJ2-2, the V gene TRBV12-3 or TRBV12-4; D possibly corresponds to TRBD1 (6 bases). Trimming pared 10 bases from V and 1 base from J, leaving 10 bases between. The CDR3 covers 13 residues. This chain's CDR3 is CAMYRENTGELFY. The CDR3 bases are TGTGCCATGTACAGGGAGAACACCGGGGAGCTGTTTTAT.

Only a few counts were recorded for this clonotype. The V and J genes are TRBV6-2 or TRBV6-3 and TRBJ2-4; a weak D match, TRBD2 (6 bases). The V end lost 6 bases, the J end lost 6 bases, and 12 bases lay between the germline ends. Germline CDR1 is MNHEY and CDR2 is SVGEGT. CDR3 length equals 13 residues. In nucleotides, the CDR3 is TGTGCCAGCAGGCCGGGACTGATAAACATTCAGTACTTC. This sequence encodes CASRPGLINIQYF.

This clonotype was seen ten or more times. The rearrangement uses TRBV9 and TRBJ1-6; TRBD1 is a possible D gene (6 bases). Germline lookup yields CDR1 SGDLS and CDR2 YYNGEE. V lost 3 bases and J 4 bases, leaving 11 bases between the germline ends. CDR3 size: 15 residues. This CDR3 is CASSEVQGYNSPLHF. For the CDR3, the DNA is TGTGCCAGCAGCGAGGTACAGGGTTATAATTCACCCCTCCACTTT.

This clonotype was seen a few times. The rearrangement uses TRBV12-3 or TRBV12-4 and TRBJ1-1, with 9 positions matching TRBD1. This CDR3 spans 15 amino acids. V dropped 0 bases and J dropped 4; count of bases not matched to a gene: 3. The CDR3, as DNA: TGTGCCAGCAGTTTAGCGACGGGACAGGGCACTGAAGCTTTCTTT. Translation: CASSLATGQGTEAFF.

This clonotype has at least ten counts. The chain has TRBV7-9 and TRBJ2-1; 9 nucleotides align to TRBD2. Looked up from germline, CDR1 is SEHNR and CDR2 is FQNEAQ (reference sequence). J gave up 14 bases and V 5 bases, and 10 bases lay outside the gene matches. This CDR3 is 13 amino acids long. The CDR3 protein is CASSASGGRAKFF. CDR3 bases: TGTGCCAGCAGCGCAAGCGGCGGGAGGGCCAAGTTCTTC.

This rearrangement joins TRBV12-3 or TRBV12-4 to TRBJ1-4, with unresolved D. V gave up 3 bases and J gave up 0 bases, with 11 bases separating them. The CDR3 contains 16 residues. This CDR3 is CASSLAGRPTNEKLFF. The CDR3 DNA sequence: TGTGCCAGCAGTTTGGCCGGTCGTCCAACTAATGAAAAACTGTTTTTT.

This clonotype has ten or more counts. The chain uses TRBV18 and TRBJ1-6; possibly TRBD1 for D (6 bases). The germline V gene encodes CDR1 KGHSH and CDR2 LQKENI. The CDR3 extends over 14 amino acids. The ends were cut back, 3 bases at V and 8 bases at J, with 11 bases in the middle. CDR3 residues: CASSPEGGHSPLHF. The CDR3 nucleotides are TGTGCCAGCTCACCGGAGGGGGGGCATTCACCCCTCCACTTT.

This clonotype was counted a few times. The rearrangement uses TRBV4-3 and TRBJ1-1; D is unclear. The length of the CDR3 is 14 residues. Trimming pared 1 base from V and 1 base from J, leaving 7 bases between. Germline V lookup: CDR1 LGHNA, CDR2 YSLEER. The DNA for the CDR3 is TGCGCCAGCAGCCAAGTAGGGAGGAACACTGAAGCTTTCTTT. It codes for CASSQVGRNTEAFF.

This clonotype was detected ten times or more. The gene calls are TRBV20-1 and TRBJ2-2; D unresolved. The V gene's germline CDR1 is DFQATT and CDR2 SNEGSKA (reference sequence). The ends were cut back, 3 bases at V and 8 bases at J, with 13 bases in the middle. The CDR3 has 13 amino acids. The CDR3 coding sequence is TGCAGTGCTAGCCGTAAGATCCCAGGGGAGCTGTTTTTT. This translates into CSASRKIPGELFF.

Comment on this clonotype: A much larger clone is a single base away; this may be a read error. The genes are TRBV6-2 or TRBV6-3 and TRBJ2-7, with a tentative D call TRBD2 (6 bases). Trimming took 6 bases from V and 9 from J, leaving 24 bases between them. This CDR3 has 15 residues. CDR1 MNHEY and CDR2 SVGEGT come from the germline V gene. CDR3 region: CASRSGASALGWQYF. CDR3 sequence (DNA): TGTGCCAGCAGATCCGGCGCTAGCGCTCTCGGTTGGCAGTACTTC.

This clonotype has at least ten counts. V is TRBV11-2 and J is TRBJ1-1; no clear D. The V end lost 1 base, the J end lost 0 bases, and 6 bases lay between the germline ends. The CDR3 is 14 amino acids. Germline V gives CDR1 SGHAT, CDR2 FQNNGV. The chain's CDR3 is CASSLAVMNTEAFF. CDR3 DNA: TGTGCCAGCAGCTTAGCGGTTATGAACACTGAAGCTTTCTTT.

This clonotype was observed a few times. This sequence joins TRBV2 and TRBJ1-1; TRBD1 might be the D (6 bases). The CDR3 has 15 residues. The germline V and J ends were trimmed by 6 bases and 4 bases, with 18 bases remaining between them. The germline CDR1 and CDR2 sequences are SNHLY and FYNNEI. CDR3 sequence reads: CASSAWGGGPTEAFF. Written as DNA, the CDR3 is TGTGCCAGCAGCGCCTGGGGGGGCGGGCCCACTGAAGCTTTCTTT.

This clonotype was found a few times. The V and J genes are TRBV7-3 and TRBJ1-1; tentatively, D is TRBD1 (5 bases). The CDR3 extends over 13 amino acids. V was trimmed by 6 bases and J by 8 bases, leaving 16 bases between them. Germline V CDR1 and CDR2: SGHTA, FQGTGA. In nucleotides, the CDR3 is TGTGCCAGCAGAGATATGGTCCGACAGGAAGCTTTCTTT. The encoded protein is CASRDMVRQEAFF. Filled out from reference TRBV7-3 and TRBJ1-1, the complete variable domain reads GAGVSQTPSNKVTEKGKYVELRCDPISGHTALYWYRQSLGQGPEFLIYFQGTGAADDSGLPNDRFFAVRPEGSVSTLKIQRTERGDSAVYLCASRDMVRQEAFFGQGTRLTVV.

In this sample, this clonotype turned up a few times. This chain links TRBV2 with TRBJ2-3; D is ambiguous. There are 12 residues in the CDR3. The germline V and J ends were trimmed by 8 bases and 0 bases, with 6 bases remaining between them. The germline gives CDR1 SNHLY, CDR2 FYNNEI. The CDR3 bases are TGTGCCAGCGTCCAAAGCACAGATACGCAGTATTTT. This encodes CASVQSTDTQYF.

This clonotype was observed a few times. The chain employs TRBV14 and TRBJ2-4; D remains ambiguous. CDR1 is SGHDN and CDR2 is FVKESK in the germline V gene. The CDR3 is 13 amino acids. V was pared by 8 bases and J by 2 bases, with 10 bases between. DNA for the CDR3: TGTGCCAGCCAGCCCGGAACCAAAAACATTCAGTACTTC. This sequence encodes CASQPGTKNIQYF.

This clonotype came up many times. The chain recombines TRBV12-3 or TRBV12-4 with TRBJ2-3; 8 positions agree with TRBD2. CDR3 length: 17 residues. The ends lost 1 base at V and 0 bases at J; junction bases unmatched: 6. CDR3 region: CASSLVLAGYSTDTQYF. The CDR3 nucleotides are TGTGCCAGCAGTTTAGTTCTAGCGGGTTATAGCACAGATACGCAGTATTTT.

This clonotype occurred many times. The chain has TRBV29-1 and TRBJ2-1, with D possibly TRBD1 on 5 matching bases. CDR3 length equals 13 residues. Trimming stripped 1 base from V and 5 bases from J, with 9 bases between. Germline loops: CDR1 SQVTM, CDR2 ANQGSEA. The CDR3, as DNA: TGCAGCGTTGAAGGAGGACAAAACAATGAGCAGTTCTTC. Translating it yields CSVEGGQNNEQFF.

This clonotype is a singleton in its sample. The conserved final phenylalanine or tryptophan is absent from the CDR3, which likely points to a read error. This rearrangement joins TRBV12-3 or TRBV12-4 to TRBJ2-3, with TRBD2 identical over 16 bases. This CDR3 contains 17 residues. V lost 5 bases, J lost 4 bases, and 6 bases stayed unmatched. In nucleotides, the CDR3 is TGTGCCAGCAGTGGGACTAGCGGGGGGGCTTTGGCAGATACGCAGTATTTA. Translated: CASSGTSGGALADTQYL.

This clonotype was found a few times. V is TRBV13 and J is TRBJ1-2; D unresolved. This CDR3 spans 12 amino acids. Deletions cut 11 bases from V and 1 base from J, with 11 bases between. Germline V gene data show CDR1 as PRHDT and CDR2 as FYEKMQ (reference sequence). CDR3 protein: CACSTDNYGYTF. The CDR3 nucleotides are TGTGCCTGCTCGACGGATAACTATGGCTACACCTTC. Full variable domain (outside the CDR3, taken from reference TRBV13 and TRBJ1-2): AAGVIQSPRHLIKEKRETATLKCYPIPRHDTVYWYQQGPGQDPQFLISFYEKMQSDKGSIPDRFSAQQFSDYHSELNMSSLELGDSALYFCACSTDNYGYTFGSGTRLTVV.

This clonotype appeared many times. The genes are TRBV29-1 and TRBJ1-1; tentative D call: TRBD1 (5 bases). Germline V lookup: CDR1 SQVTM, CDR2 ANQGSEA. The CDR3 totals 13 residues. Trimming stripped 4 bases from V and 1 base from J, with 10 bases between. CDR3 amino acids: CSVGHGQNTEAFF. The CDR3 DNA reads TGCAGCGTTGGACATGGACAGAACACTGAAGCTTTCTTT.

This chain links TRBV7-2 with TRBJ1-5, with D unresolved. Germline V gene data show CDR1 as SGHTA and CDR2 as FQGNSA. The ends were cut back, 6 bases at V and 4 bases at J, with 16 bases in the middle. This CDR3 is built from 15 residues. CDR3 region: CASSLTATTNQPQHF. The CDR3 DNA reads TGTGCCAGCAGTCTTACCGCTACCACGAATCAGCCCCAGCATTTT.

This clonotype was seen at least ten times. The chain joins TRBV7-6 to TRBJ2-1; 7 nucleotides agree with TRBD1. CDR1 and CDR2 (germline): SGHVS, FNYEAQ. The CDR3 sequence is 17 residues long. The J segment lost 5 bases and the V segment lost 2 bases, leaving 12 bases of the junction unmatched. CDR3 sequence (DNA): TGTGCCAGCAGCTTATCCCCCCGGGGACAGATTGACAATGAGCAGTTCTTC. Protein sequence: CASSLSPRGQIDNEQFF.

There are many counts of this clonotype. J is TRBJ2-7 and V is TRBV6-5, with TRBD1 identical over 10 bases. Trimming at V came to 6 bases and at J to 3 bases, leaving 5 bases not matched to a gene. The length of the CDR3 is 14 residues. CDR1 MNHEY and CDR2 SVGAGI come from the germline V gene. Written as DNA, the CDR3 is TGTGCCAGCAGCGCCGGGACAGGGGACTACGAGCAGTACTTC. It translates to CASSAGTGDYEQYF.

In its sample, this clonotype was seen many times. The chain carries TRBV6-5 and TRBJ2-5, with 14 bases aligning to TRBD2. V was pared by 8 bases and J by 4 bases, with 9 bases of the junction left unmatched. Germline lookup yields CDR1 MNHEY and CDR2 SVGAGI. The length of the CDR3 is 16 residues. In nucleotides, the CDR3 is TGTGCCAGCGTTACTAGACTAGCGGGAGGGCGAGAGACCCAGTACTTC. As protein: CASVTRLAGGRETQYF.

This clonotype was detected many times. The J gene is TRBJ1-1, the V gene TRBV6-1, with 10 bases that match TRBD1. V gave up 10 bases and J gave up 0 bases; unmatched junction bases: 14. Germline V gives CDR1 MNHNS, CDR2 SASEGT. The CDR3 loop spans 17 amino acids. The DNA for the CDR3 is TGTGCCACCGGGGGAGGGACAGGGGCGATCATGAACACTGAAGCTTTCTTT. Translated: CATGGGTGAIMNTEAFF.

This clonotype was observed a few times. The rearrangement uses TRBV7-6 and TRBJ2-1, with 8 bases lining up with TRBD1. Germline loops: CDR1 SGHVS, CDR2 FNYEAQ. The CDR3 totals 15 residues. V lost 5 bases and J lost 2; bases outside the gene matches: 5. The DNA of the CDR3 is TGTGCCAGCAGCCCCTGGACAGGGCCCTACAATGAGCAGTTCTTC. It is translated as CASSPWTGPYNEQFF. Full variable domain (missing parts from reference TRBV7-6 and TRBJ2-1): GAGVSQSPRYKVTKRGQDVALRCDPISGHVSLYWYRQALGQGPEFLTYFNYEAQQDKSGLPNDRFSAERPEGSISTLTIQRTEQRDSAMYRCASSPWTGPYNEQFFGPGTRLTVL.